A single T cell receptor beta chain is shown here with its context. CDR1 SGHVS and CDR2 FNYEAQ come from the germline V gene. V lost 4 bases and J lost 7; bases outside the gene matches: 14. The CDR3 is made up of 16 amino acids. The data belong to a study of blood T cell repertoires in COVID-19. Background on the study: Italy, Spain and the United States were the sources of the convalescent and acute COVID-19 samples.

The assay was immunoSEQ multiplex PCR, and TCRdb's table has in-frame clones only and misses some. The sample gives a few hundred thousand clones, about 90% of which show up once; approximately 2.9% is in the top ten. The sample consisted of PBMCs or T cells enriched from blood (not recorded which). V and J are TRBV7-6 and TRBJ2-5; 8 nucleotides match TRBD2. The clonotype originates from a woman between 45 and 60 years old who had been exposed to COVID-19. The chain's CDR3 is CASSSLSGGPAGTQYF. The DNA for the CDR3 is TGTGCCAGCAGCTCCCTTTCGGGGGGGCCGGCTGGGACCCAGTACTTC.